This record covers a single T cell receptor (beta chain). The germline V gene encodes CDR1 SQVTM and CDR2 ANQGSEA. CDR3 length equals 14 residues. Trimming cost V 6 bases and J 6 bases, with 17 bases left between them. The data belong to a study of blood T cell repertoires in COVID-19. As for the study in general: Donors in Cohort 3 who had recovered were those with two negative PCRs, healthcare professional clearance, or resolution of their symptoms. PBMCs, B-cell-depleted T cells, or T cells provided the cDNA or gDNA that made up the material.

Original methodology: Estimation of nucleated cell counts was performed using reference gene primer amplification. Some clones are missing from TCRdb's copy, which holds only in-frame ones; the method was immunoSEQ multiplex PCR. V, J and clone size derive from that table, while D and trimming were established from the DNA sequence. Of under 300,000 clones in the sample, approximately 90% were seen once. Donors were grouped by their self-reported clinical history. The sequenced sample consisted of PBMCs or T cells enriched from blood (not recorded which). V and J are TRBV29-1 and TRBJ2-2, with D perhaps matching TRBD2 (6 bases). This clonotype was obtained from a woman in her fifties or sixties in a cohort exposed to, infected with or recovered from COVID-19 (not recorded which). The CDR3 loop is CSVTAVTGAGELFF. The CDR3, as DNA: TGCAGCGTGACCGCCGTGACGGGGGCCGGGGAGCTGTTTTTT.